These 18 T cell receptor beta chains originate from one sample sequenced in a study of T cell repertoires in cytomegalovirus infection. No antigen has been identified for these receptors. TCRdb reprocessed the reads via MiXCR and lists one record per CDR3 protein. The sample lists 380,000 or so distinct CDR3 sequences; about 35% were seen once. Here the sequenced sample was cultured PBMCs, taken from culture after CMV antigen stimulation. These receptor sequences come from a human donor in good health (CMV status not recorded). Some clones in this sample may be carry-over from other donors' samples.

The V call is TRBV28, the J call TRBJ2-7; D might be TRBD1 (5 bases). The CDR3 runs 14 residues. Germline V gives CDR1 MDHEN, CDR2 SYDVKM. V lost 3 bases, J lost 3 bases, and 12 bases lay in between. The CDR3 sequence: CASSFDSPGYEQYF. The CDR3 region has the DNA TGTGCCAGCAGTTTCGACAGCCCCGGCTACGAGCAGTACTTC.

This chain links TRBV20-1 with TRBJ2-1, with D uncertain. The CDR3 loop spans 11 amino acids. V lost 1 base and J lost 8, with 6 bases in between. Germline V gene data show CDR1 as DFQATT and CDR2 as SNEGSKA (reference sequence). This chain's CDR3 is CSARAGDEQFF. Here the CDR3 DNA reads TGCAGTGCTAGAGCCGGAGATGAGCAGTTCTTC.

This clonotype was seen more than once but under ten times. In DNA form, the CDR3 reads TGTGCCAGCGGGTCGAGATATGGCTACACCTTC. Translating gives CASGSRYGYTF. This chain links TRBV6-2 or TRBV6-3 with TRBJ1-2; D not certain. Trimming took off 8 bases at V and 5 bases at J, with 9 bases between the two ends. Per germline, CDR1 MNHEY and CDR2 SVGEGT. The CDR3 is made up of 11 amino acids.

The chain recombines TRBV12-3 or TRBV12-4 with TRBJ2-5; 8 nucleotides line up with TRBD1. This CDR3 region has 15 residues. Losses at the gene ends were 6 bases for V and 4 bases for J; bases not matched to a gene: 10. This CDR3 is CASSPAIQGGETQYF. In DNA, the CDR3 is TGTGCCAGCAGCCCCGCCATACAGGGGGGAGAGACCCAGTACTTC.

This clonotype was counted a few times. V usage is TRBV11-3 and J usage is TRBJ2-3, with D perhaps given as TRBD1 or TRBD2 (5 bases each). The CDR3 has 12 residues. With 5 bases removed from V and 9 bases from J, the gap between germline ends came to 12 bases. The germline gives CDR1 SGHNT, CDR2 YENEEA. DNA of the CDR3: TGTGCCAGCAGCCCGGGGCTAGTGACGCAGTATTTT. This sequence encodes CASSPGLVTQYF.

This chain links TRBV7-2 with TRBJ1-2; 9 bases are a match to TRBD1. The CDR3 sequence is 13 residues long. Per germline, CDR1 SGHTA and CDR2 FQGNSA. The V and J ends lost 5 bases and 6 bases, in that order; junction bases with no gene match: 4. The CDR3 region is CASSRGQGNGYTF. CDR3 DNA: TGTGCCAGCAGCCGGGGACAGGGTAATGGCTACACCTTC.

On this clonotype: This is likely a read error, given that the CDR3 carries no conserved phenylalanine or tryptophan at its end. The J gene is TRBJ2-4, the V gene TRBV6-1; D is uncertain. The CDR3 spans 15 residues. Germline CDR1 reads MNHNS; CDR2 reads SASEGT. Here the CDR3 reads CASREDPGGLNIQYS. DNA for the CDR3: TGTGCCAGCAGAGAAGATCCAGGTGGGCTGAACATTCAGTACTCC.

The V gene is TRBV11-2, the J gene TRBJ2-5; 7 bases align to TRBD1. Looked up from germline, CDR1 is SGHAT and CDR2 is FQNNGV. J was trimmed by 4 bases and V by 1 base; bases with no gene match: 6. This CDR3 is 15 amino acids long. In nucleotides, the CDR3 is TGTGCCAGCAGCTTAGGGGGGACAGAGCTAGAGACCCAGTACTTC. Amino acids: CASSLGGTELETQYF.

The chain combines TRBV20-1 with TRBJ2-5; tentatively, D is TRBD1 or TRBD2 (5 bases each). In germline, CDR1 is DFQATT, CDR2 SNEGSKA (reference sequence). V lost 2 bases and J lost 2, with 15 bases in between. CDR3 size: 15 residues. CDR3 protein: CSARPLGVPQETQYF. CDR3 sequence (DNA): TGCAGTGCTAGACCTCTGGGGGTACCACAAGAGACCCAGTACTTC.

The chain employs TRBV28 and TRBJ2-7, with TRBD1 matching over 7 bases. Unmatched junction bases numbered 12, after V lost 6 bases and J lost 4 bases. CDR3 length equals 15 residues. From germline, CDR1 is MDHEN and CDR2 SYDVKM. CDR3 residues: CASSPSGTEHYEQYF. In nucleotides, the CDR3 is TGTGCCAGCAGCCCTTCCGGGACAGAACATTACGAGCAGTACTTC.

This clonotype turned up a few times. The CDR3 is CASSYGGKTDTQYF. The CDR3 region has the DNA TGTGCCAGCAGTTACGGCGGGAAAACAGATACGCAGTATTTT. The chain has TRBV6-5 and TRBJ2-3; D perhaps matches TRBD2 (6 bases). This CDR3 spans 14 amino acids. Per the germline V gene, CDR1 is MNHEY and CDR2 is SVGAGI. The V end lost 2 bases, the J end lost 3 bases, and 9 bases lay between the germline ends.

The rearrangement links TRBV6-2 or TRBV6-3 to TRBJ2-3, with D unclear. Germline V gene sequence: CDR1 MNHEY, CDR2 SVGEGT. Trimming took off 6 bases at V and 3 bases at J, with 13 bases between the two ends. The CDR3 totals 14 residues. CDR3 in DNA: TGTGCCAGCAGGAGACCCCCCCCGACAGATACGCAGTATTTT. Protein product: CASRRPPPTDTQYF.

This sequence joins TRBV25-1 and TRBJ2-1; D not resolved. Germline CDR1 reads MGHDK; CDR2 reads SYGVNS. The CDR3 is 14 residues long. V dropped 8 bases and J dropped 9 bases, with 20 bases sitting between them. The CDR3 spells CASPGYPDTTEQFF. The CDR3 DNA follows: TGTGCCAGCCCAGGTTATCCGGATACTACTGAGCAGTTCTTC. The variable domain in full, with the rest retrieved from reference TRBV25-1 and TRBJ2-1, is EADIYQTPRYLVIGTGKKITLECSQTMGHDKMYWYQQDPGMELHLIHYSYGVNSTEKGDLSSESTVSRIRTEHFPLTLESARPSHTSQYLCASPGYPDTTEQFFGPGTRLTVL.

The chain uses TRBV12-3 or TRBV12-4 and TRBJ1-1, with D perhaps TRBD1 (5 bases). This CDR3 has 11 residues. V gave up 4 bases and J gave up 10 bases, with 10 bases separating them. The CDR3 DNA reads TGTGCCAGCAGTTACAGGTCAGGAGCTTTCTTT. Encoded protein: CASSYRSGAFF.

The V gene is TRBV5-1, the J gene TRBJ1-1; 10 positions agree with TRBD1. The CDR3 is 19 amino acids. Germline V gene lookup returns CDR1 SGHRS and CDR2 YFSETQ. Losses at the gene ends were 3 bases for V and 4 bases for J; bases not matched to a gene: 18. CDR3 sequence: CASSSSRPGQGGDLTEAFF. The CDR3 DNA sequence: TGCGCCAGCAGCTCCAGCCGCCCCGGACAGGGGGGTGATCTCACTGAAGCTTTCTTT.

V gene TRBV7-2 combines with J gene TRBJ1-2, with 7 bases that match TRBD1. From germline, CDR1 is SGHTA and CDR2 FQGNSA. The junction had 3 bases not matched to a gene; V was cut back by 4 bases and J by 4 bases. The CDR3 contains 13 residues. CDR3 sequence: CASSSTGFYGYTF. The CDR3 bases are TGTGCCAGCAGCTCGACAGGGTTCTATGGCTACACCTTC.

The chain uses TRBV28 and TRBJ1-4, with TRBD1 matching 8 bases. The CDR3 is 14 residues long. The germline V gene encodes CDR1 MDHEN and CDR2 SYDVKM. Trimming cost V 5 bases and J 7 bases; bases outside gene matches: 6. The CDR3 here is CASSRQGQGEKLFF. The CDR3 nucleotides are TGTGCCAGCAGTCGACAGGGGCAAGGTGAAAAACTGTTTTTT.

This clonotype was counted between two and nine times. The genes are TRBV28 and TRBJ1-4, with TRBD1 matching over 9 bases. V was pared by 5 bases and J by 8 bases, with 9 bases of the junction left unmatched. This CDR3 is 15 amino acids long. Germline CDR1 reads MDHEN; CDR2 reads SYDVKM. The CDR3 nucleotides are TGTGCCAGCAGTACGTCCGGGACAGGGTCCGAAAAACTGTTTTTT. Encoded protein: CASSTSGTGSEKLFF. The full variable domain, in which reference TRBV28 and TRBJ1-4 provide the parts outside the CDR3, is DVKVTQSSRYLVKRTGEKVFLECVQDMDHENMFWYRQDPGLGLRLIYFSYDVKMKEKGDIPEGYSVSREKKERFSLILESASTNQTSMYLCASSTSGTGSEKLFFGSGTQLSVL.